Given below is one TCR beta chain in context. TCRdb's copy holds only in-frame clones and misses some; the assay was immunoSEQ multiplex PCR. Of over 140,000 clones detected, more than 60% appear once; the ten largest clones hold roughly 9%. The sample is drawn from a study of blood T cell repertoires in COVID-19. The CDR3 length is 15 residues. V lost 0 bases to trimming and J lost 4 bases, with 12 bases between them. Germline V gives CDR1 KGHSH, CDR2 LQKENI. The TCR was taken from a woman between 50 and 59 years old with active or convalescent COVID-19. This rearrangement joins TRBV18 to TRBJ1-2, with D perhaps TRBD1 (5 bases). Sequencing input: peripheral blood. CDR3 protein: CASSPPVRAFYGYTF. The CDR3 coding sequence is TGTGCCAGCTCACCACCGGTCAGGGCTTTCTATGGCTACACCTTC.